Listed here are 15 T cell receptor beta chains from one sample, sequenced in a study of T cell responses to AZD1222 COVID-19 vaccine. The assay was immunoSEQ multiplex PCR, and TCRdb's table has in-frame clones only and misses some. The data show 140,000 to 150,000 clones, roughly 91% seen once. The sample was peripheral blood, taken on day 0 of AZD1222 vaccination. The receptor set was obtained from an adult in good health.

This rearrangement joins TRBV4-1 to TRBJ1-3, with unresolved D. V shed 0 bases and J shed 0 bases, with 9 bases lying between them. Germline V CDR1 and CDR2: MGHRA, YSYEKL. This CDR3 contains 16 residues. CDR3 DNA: TGCGCCAGCAGCCAAGATCGGGCAGTCTCTGGAAACACCATATATTTT. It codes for CASSQDRAVSGNTIYF.

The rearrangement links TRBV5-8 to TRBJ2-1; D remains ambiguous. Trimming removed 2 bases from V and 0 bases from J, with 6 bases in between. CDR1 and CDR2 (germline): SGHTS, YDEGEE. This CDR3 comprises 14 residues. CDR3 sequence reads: CASSLGNSYNEQFF. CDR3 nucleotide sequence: TGTGCCAGCAGCTTAGGGAACTCCTACAATGAGCAGTTCTTC.

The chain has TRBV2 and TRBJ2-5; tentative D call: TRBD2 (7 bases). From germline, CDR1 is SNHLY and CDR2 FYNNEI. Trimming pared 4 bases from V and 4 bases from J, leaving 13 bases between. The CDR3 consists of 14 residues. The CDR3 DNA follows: TGTGCCAGCAGTGTGGAGGGGGAGGGAGAGACCCAGTACTTC. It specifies CASSVEGEGETQYF.

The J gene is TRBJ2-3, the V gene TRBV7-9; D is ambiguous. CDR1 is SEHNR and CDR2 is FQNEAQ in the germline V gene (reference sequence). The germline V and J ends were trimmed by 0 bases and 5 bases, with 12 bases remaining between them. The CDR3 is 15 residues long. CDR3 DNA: TGTGCCAGCAGCTTAGCGGAGACAAGTGGAGATACGCAGTATTTT. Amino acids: CASSLAETSGDTQYF.

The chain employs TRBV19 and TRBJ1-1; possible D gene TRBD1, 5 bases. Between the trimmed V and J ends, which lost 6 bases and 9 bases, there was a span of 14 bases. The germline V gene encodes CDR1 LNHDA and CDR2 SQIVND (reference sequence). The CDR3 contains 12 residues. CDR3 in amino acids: CASRQSTAKAFF. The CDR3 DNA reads TGTGCCAGTAGACAATCGACAGCAAAAGCTTTCTTT.

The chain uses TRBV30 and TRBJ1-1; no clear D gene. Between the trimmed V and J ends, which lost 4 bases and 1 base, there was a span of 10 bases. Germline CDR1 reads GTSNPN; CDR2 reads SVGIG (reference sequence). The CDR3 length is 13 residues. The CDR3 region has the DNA TGTGCCTGGATGATCGCCCCGAACACTGAAGCTTTCTTT. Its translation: CAWMIAPNTEAFF.

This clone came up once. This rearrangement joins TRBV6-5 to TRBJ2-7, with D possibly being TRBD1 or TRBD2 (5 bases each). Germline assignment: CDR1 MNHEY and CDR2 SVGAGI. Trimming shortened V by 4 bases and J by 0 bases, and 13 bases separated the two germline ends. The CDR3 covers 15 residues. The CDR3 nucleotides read TGTGCCAGCAGTTCCGACAGCGCGGGCTCCTACGAGCAGTACTTC. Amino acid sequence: CASSSDSAGSYEQYF.

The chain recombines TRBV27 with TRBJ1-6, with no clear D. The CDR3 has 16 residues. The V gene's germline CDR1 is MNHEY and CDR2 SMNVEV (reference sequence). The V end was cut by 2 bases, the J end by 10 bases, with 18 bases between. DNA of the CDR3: TGTGCCAGCAGTTTAATCCGGGGTGGCCGCGAGTCACCCCTCCACTTT. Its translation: CASSLIRGGRESPLHF.

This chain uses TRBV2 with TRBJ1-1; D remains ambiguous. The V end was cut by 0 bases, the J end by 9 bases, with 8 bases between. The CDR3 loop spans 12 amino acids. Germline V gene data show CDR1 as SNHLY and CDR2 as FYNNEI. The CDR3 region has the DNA TGTGCCAGCAGTGAAGCGCGGCGAAAAGCTTTCTTT. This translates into CASSEARRKAFF.

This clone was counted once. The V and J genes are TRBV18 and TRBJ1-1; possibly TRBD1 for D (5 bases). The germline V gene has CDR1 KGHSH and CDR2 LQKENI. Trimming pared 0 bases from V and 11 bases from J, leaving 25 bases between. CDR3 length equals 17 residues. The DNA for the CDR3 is TGTGCCAGCTCACCACCCAGTTCGCAGGGCTTAAAATTGGAGGCTTTCTTT. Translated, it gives CASSPPSSQGLKLEAFF.

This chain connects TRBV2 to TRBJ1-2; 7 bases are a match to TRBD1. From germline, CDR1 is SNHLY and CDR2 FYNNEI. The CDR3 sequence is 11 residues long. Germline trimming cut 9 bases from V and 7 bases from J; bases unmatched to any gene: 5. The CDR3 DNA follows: TGTGCCAGGAGACCAGGGGGTGGCTACACCTTC. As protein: CARRPGGGYTF.

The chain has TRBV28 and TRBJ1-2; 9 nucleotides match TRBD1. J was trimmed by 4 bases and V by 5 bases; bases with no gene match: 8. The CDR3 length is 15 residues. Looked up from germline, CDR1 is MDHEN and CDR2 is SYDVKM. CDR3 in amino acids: CASSPRTGVSYGYTF. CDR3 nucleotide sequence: TGTGCCAGCAGTCCCCGGACAGGGGTGAGCTATGGCTACACCTTC.

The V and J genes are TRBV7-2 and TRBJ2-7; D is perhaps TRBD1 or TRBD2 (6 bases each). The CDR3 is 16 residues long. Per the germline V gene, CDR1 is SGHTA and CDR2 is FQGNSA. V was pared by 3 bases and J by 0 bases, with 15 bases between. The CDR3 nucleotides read TGTGCCAGCAGCTTCCTCGGGGGCCCGAGCTCCTACGAGCAGTACTTC. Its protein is CASSFLGGPSSYEQYF.

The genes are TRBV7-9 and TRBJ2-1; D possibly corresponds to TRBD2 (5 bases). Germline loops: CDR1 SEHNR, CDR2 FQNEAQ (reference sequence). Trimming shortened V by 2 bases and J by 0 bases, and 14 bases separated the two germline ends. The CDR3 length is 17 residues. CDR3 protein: CASSLFRSGPSYNEQFF. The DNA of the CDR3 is TGTGCCAGCAGCTTATTCCGGAGCGGTCCCTCCTACAATGAGCAGTTCTTC.

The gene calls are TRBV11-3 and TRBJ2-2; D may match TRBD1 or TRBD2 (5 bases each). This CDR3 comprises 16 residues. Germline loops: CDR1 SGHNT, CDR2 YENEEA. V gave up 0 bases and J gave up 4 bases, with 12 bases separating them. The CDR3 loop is CASSLEAAGTTGELFF. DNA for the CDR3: TGTGCCAGCAGCTTAGAGGCGGCAGGGACCACCGGGGAGCTGTTTTTT.